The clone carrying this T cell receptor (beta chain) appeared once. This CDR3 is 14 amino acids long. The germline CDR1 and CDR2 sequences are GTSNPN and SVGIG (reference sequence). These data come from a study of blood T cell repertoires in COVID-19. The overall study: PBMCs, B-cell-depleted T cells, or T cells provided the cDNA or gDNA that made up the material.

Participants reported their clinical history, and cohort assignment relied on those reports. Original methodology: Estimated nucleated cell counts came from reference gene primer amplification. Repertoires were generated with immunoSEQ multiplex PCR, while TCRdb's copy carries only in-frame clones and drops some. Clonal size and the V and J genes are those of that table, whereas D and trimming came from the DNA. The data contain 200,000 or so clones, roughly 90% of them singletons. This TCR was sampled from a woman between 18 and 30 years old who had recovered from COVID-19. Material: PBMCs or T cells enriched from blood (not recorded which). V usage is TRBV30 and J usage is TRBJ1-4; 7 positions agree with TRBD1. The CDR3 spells CAWDSYATNEKLFF. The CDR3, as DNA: TGTGCATGGGACAGCTATGCAACTAATGAAAAACTGTTTTTT.